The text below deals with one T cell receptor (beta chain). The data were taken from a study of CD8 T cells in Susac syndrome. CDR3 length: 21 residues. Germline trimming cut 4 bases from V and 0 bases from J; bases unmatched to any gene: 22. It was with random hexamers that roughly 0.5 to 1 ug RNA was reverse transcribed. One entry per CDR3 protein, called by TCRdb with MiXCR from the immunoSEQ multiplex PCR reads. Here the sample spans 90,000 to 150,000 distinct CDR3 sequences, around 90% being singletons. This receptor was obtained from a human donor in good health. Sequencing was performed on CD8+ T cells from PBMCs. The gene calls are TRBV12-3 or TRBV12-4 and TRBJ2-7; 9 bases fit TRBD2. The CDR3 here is CASSSPGPSGTSSSSSYEQYF. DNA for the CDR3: TGTGCCAGCAGTTCTCCGGGACCCTCGGGGACTAGCTCCTCGAGCTCCTACGAGCAGTACTTC.